The present TCR beta chain was sequenced within a study of T cell repertoires in cytomegalovirus infection. Study in general: The authors relied on CMV epitopes, both recently identified HLA-C-restricted and well-studied HLA-B-restricted. Matching HLA type and CMV infection were both indicated by public TCR beta signatures. Whole-study findings and limits: CMV-specific TCR beta clonotypes restricted by HLA-C were the ones dominating the ex vivo response. Cumulative frequency of public TCR beta families picked out carriers of CMV plus the relevant HLA.

TCRdb passed the reads through MiXCR, listing each CDR3 protein once. The sample comprises about 130,000 distinct CDR3 sequences, approximately 30% of which are singletons, and roughly 58% rests with the top ten. V lost 1 base, J lost 7 bases, and 8 bases lay in between. This CDR3 comprises 13 residues. In germline, CDR1 is SGHVS, CDR2 FQNEAQ. This clonotype showed up just a few times. What it binds is unknown. The receptor comes from a human donor in good health (CMV status not recorded). Some clones in this sample may be carry-over from other donors' samples. The chain uses TRBV7-8 and TRBJ2-1; D is ambiguous. The sequencing used CD8+ T cells from cultured PBMCs, collected from culture after CMV antigen stimulation. The CDR3 protein is CASSLGNHNEQFF. In DNA form, the CDR3 reads TGTGCCAGCAGCTTAGGGAATCATAATGAGCAGTTCTTC.